The 23 T cell receptor beta chains presented below share a single source sample, sequenced in a study of blood T cell repertoires in COVID-19. Assay used: immunoSEQ multiplex PCR; TCRdb lists only in-frame clones, some missing. The table has 130,000 to 150,000 clones, about 86% seen once; the top ten hold about 4.1%. Sequencing was performed on peripheral blood. These receptors came from a woman aged 40 to 49 with acute or convalescent COVID-19.

The chain joins TRBV5-5 to TRBJ2-5; 10 bases are a match to TRBD2. The germline CDR1 and CDR2 sequences are SGHKS and YYEKEE (reference sequence). There are 17 residues in the CDR3. J was trimmed by 1 base and V by 0 bases; bases with no gene match: 6. The CDR3 DNA is TGTGCCAGCAGCTTGGCAGTTAGCGGGAGGATCCAAGAGACCCAGTACTTC. As protein: CASSLAVSGRIQETQYF.

The chain has TRBV12-5 and TRBJ2-1; D is possibly TRBD1 (5 bases). Trimming removed 2 bases from V and 10 bases from J, with 12 bases in between. Germline V gene lookup returns CDR1 LGHNT and CDR2 FRNRAP. This CDR3 spans 13 amino acids. CDR3 nucleotide sequence: TGTGCTAGTGGTTTGACCCTCGACAGAGAGCAGTTCTTC. Translation: CASGLTLDREQFF.

The rearrangement joins TRBV7-8 to TRBJ1-5; TRBD1 matches at 8 bases. The CDR3 sequence is 16 residues long. The germline V gene has CDR1 SGHVS and CDR2 FQNEAQ. V was pared by 5 bases and J by 7 bases, with 13 bases of the junction left unmatched. The CDR3 nucleotides are TGTGCCAGCAGCCATAGGACAGGGAAAAGGGACCAGCCCCAGCATTTT. Protein: CASSHRTGKRDQPQHF.

DNA for the CDR3: TGCGCCAGCAGCCAAGACGTGACAGGGGTTGGAAACACCATATATTTT. It yields the protein CASSQDVTGVGNTIYF. The rearrangement uses TRBV4-3 and TRBJ1-3; 8 bases match TRBD1. The CDR3 loop spans 16 amino acids. Germline CDR1 LGHNA, CDR2 YSLEER. The V gene end was trimmed by 0 bases and the J gene end by 3 bases; junction bases not matched to a gene: 4.

J is TRBJ1-1 and V is TRBV25-1; TRBD1 might be the D (5 bases). CDR3 length: 14 amino acids. V lost 7 bases, J lost 4 bases, and 16 bases lay in between. Germline V gene sequence: CDR1 MGHDK, CDR2 SYGVNS. In nucleotides, the CDR3 is TGTGCCAGCACTTTTGGGGGGATGGCCACTGAAGCTTTCTTT. Its protein product is CASTFGGMATEAFF.

DNA of the CDR3: TGTGCCAGCTCACTTCCTTCAGGGGGCCTCAATGAAAAACTGTTTTTT. Translation: CASSLPSGGLNEKLFF. The chain employs TRBV18 and TRBJ1-4; 8 nucleotides match TRBD1. The ends lost 4 bases at V and 5 bases at J; junction bases unmatched: 9. Germline CDR1 reads KGHSH; CDR2 reads LQKENI. The CDR3 spans 16 residues.

Comment on this clone: Other DNA sequences in this sample translate to the same CDR3. The V gene is TRBV7-3, the J gene TRBJ2-5; 12 bases align to TRBD2. J lost 5 bases, V lost 4 bases, and 2 bases had no gene match. The CDR3 spans 14 residues. CDR1 is SGHTA, CDR2 FQGTGA, per germline. CDR3: CASSSGLAGETQYF. CDR3 sequence (DNA): TGTGCCAGCAGCTCCGGACTAGCGGGGGAGACCCAGTACTTC.

V and J are TRBV2 and TRBJ2-3; the D gene is possibly TRBD1 (5 bases). Germline assignment: CDR1 SNHLY and CDR2 FYNNEI. Trimming took off 2 bases at V and 3 bases at J, with 12 bases between the two ends. The CDR3 sequence is 15 residues long. The CDR3: CASSEQGALTDTQYF. CDR3 DNA sequence: TGTGCCAGCAGTGAACAAGGGGCGCTGACAGATACGCAGTATTTT.

This chain links TRBV5-1 with TRBJ1-4, with 9 nucleotides matching TRBD1. The trim removed 4 bases at V and 2 bases at J, leaving 9 bases unmatched. CDR3 length: 17 amino acids. The germline V gene encodes CDR1 SGHRS and CDR2 YFSETQ. The CDR3 here is CASSPGTGRGTNEKLFF. The CDR3 nucleotides read TGCGCCAGCAGCCCCGGGACAGGGCGGGGTACTAATGAAAAACTGTTTTTT.

Here the CDR3 DNA reads TGCGCCAGCAGCCAAGGGACCGGCACAGGGATTAGTACTGAAGCTTTCTTT. Its translation is CASSQGTGTGISTEAFF. This sequence joins TRBV4-3 and TRBJ1-1, with a possible D match to TRBD1 (6 bases). This CDR3 comprises 17 residues. V lost 1 base and J lost 5, with 20 bases in between. CDR1 is LGHNA, CDR2 YSLEER, per germline.

V and J are TRBV5-8 and TRBJ2-1; TRBD1 is a possible D gene (5 bases). This CDR3 is 13 amino acids long. With 1 base removed from V and 4 bases from J, the gap between germline ends came to 6 bases. From germline, CDR1 is SGHTS and CDR2 YDEGEE. The CDR3 protein is CASSLNRYNEQFF. DNA of the CDR3: TGTGCCAGCAGCTTGAACAGGTACAATGAGCAGTTCTTC. The complete variable domain, with remaining parts taken from reference TRBV5-8 and TRBJ2-1, reads EAGVTQSPTHLIKTRGQQATLRCSPISGHTSVYWYQQALGLGLQFLLWYDEGEERNRGNFPPRFSGRQFPNYSSELNVNALELEDSALYLCASSLNRYNEQFFGPGTRLTVL.

The chain employs TRBV7-2 and TRBJ2-1, with D unresolved. V was shortened by 3 bases and J by 10 bases, with 10 bases between the two germline ends. CDR1 and CDR2 from the germline V gene are SGHTA and FQGNSA. This CDR3 contains 12 residues. The CDR3 nucleotides read TGTGCCAGCAGCTTTGCAAGCAACGAGCAGTTCTTC. This codes for CASSFASNEQFF.

A single count supports this clone. The rearrangement joins TRBV15 to TRBJ1-5; D unclear. The CDR3 is 12 residues long. Looked up from germline, CDR1 is LNHNV and CDR2 is YYDKDF (reference sequence). Trimming shortened V by 4 bases and J by 9 bases, and 10 bases separated the two germline ends. In DNA, the CDR3 is TGTGCCACCAGCATTGGTGGGAGGCCCCAGCATTTT. Translation: CATSIGGRPQHF. The full variable domain, completed using reference TRBV15 and TRBJ1-5, is DAMVIQNPRYQVTQFGKPVTLSCSQTLNHNVMYWYQQKSSQAPKLLFHYYDKDFNNEADTPDNFQSRRPNTSFCFLDIRSPGLGDTAMYLCATSIGGRPQHFGDGTRLSIL.

The chain uses TRBV6-6 and TRBJ2-7; 8 bases align to TRBD2. This CDR3 is built from 16 residues. Germline CDR1 MNHNY, CDR2 SVGAGI (reference sequence). The V and J ends lost 0 bases and 2 bases, in that order; junction bases with no gene match: 6. The CDR3 nucleotides read TGTGCCAGCAGTTACTCATTAGCGGGATCGGCCTACGAGCAGTACTTC. This encodes CASSYSLAGSAYEQYF.

This clone showed up just a few times. This rearrangement joins TRBV6-5 to TRBJ2-1; perhaps TRBD1 as D (5 bases). Per the germline V gene, CDR1 is MNHEY and CDR2 is SVGAGI. This CDR3 region has 12 residues. V lost 6 bases and J 6 bases, leaving 9 bases between the germline ends. CDR3 nucleotide sequence: TGTGCCAGCAGCATAACAGGCAATGAGCAGTTCTTC. Translation: CASSITGNEQFF.

The chain combines TRBV9 with TRBJ1-3; D is unresolved. Trimming pared 4 bases from V and 7 bases from J, leaving 6 bases between. In germline, CDR1 is SGDLS, CDR2 YYNGEE. The CDR3 length is 11 residues. CDR3 nucleotide sequence: TGTGCCAGCAGCTCTATGAACACCATATATTTT. This translates into CASSSMNTIYF. Variable domain in full (rest from reference TRBV9 and TRBJ1-3): DSGVTQTPKHLITATGQRVTLRCSPRSGDLSVYWYQQSLDQGLQFLIQYYNGEERAKGNILERFSAQQFPDLHSELNLSSLELGDSALYFCASSSMNTIYFGEGSWLTVV.

J is TRBJ2-6 and V is TRBV5-4; 13 bases are shared with TRBD2. This CDR3 has 14 residues. V lost 4 bases to trimming and J lost 10 bases; unmatched junction nucleotides: 2. Germline V gene data show CDR1 as SGHNT and CDR2 as YYREEE (reference sequence). CDR3 nucleotide sequence: TGTGCCAGCAGCCCACTAGCGGGGGGGAACGTCCTGACTTTC. It encodes CASSPLAGGNVLTF. Drawing the rest from reference TRBV5-4 and TRBJ2-6, the complete variable domain is ETGVTQSPTHLIKTRGQQVTLRCSSQSGHNTVSWYQQALGQGPQFIFQYYREEENGRGNFPPRFSGLQFPNYSSELNVNALELDDSALYLCASSPLAGGNVLTFGAGSRLTVL.

The rearrangement uses TRBV6-5 and TRBJ1-2, with D perhaps matching TRBD1 (6 bases). V shed 5 bases and J shed 4 bases, with 11 bases lying between them. CDR1 MNHEY and CDR2 SVGAGI come from the germline V gene. The CDR3 consists of 13 residues. The CDR3 sequence is CASSRGGSYGYTF. CDR3 in DNA: TGTGCCAGCAGTCGTGGGGGCAGCTATGGCTACACCTTC.

The V gene is TRBV10-3, the J gene TRBJ1-1; D may be TRBD1 (6 bases). The CDR3 sequence is 15 residues long. Germline V gene data show CDR1 as ENHRY and CDR2 as SYGVKD. V was pared by 4 bases and J by 1 base, with 13 bases between. CDR3 sequence: CAISGGQQGNTEAFF. CDR3 nucleotide sequence: TGTGCCATCAGTGGAGGGCAACAGGGGAACACTGAAGCTTTCTTT.

The chain combines TRBV5-6 with TRBJ1-2; D unclear. The V gene's germline CDR1 is SGHDT and CDR2 YYEEEE. V was cut by 1 base and J by 8 bases, with 21 bases left in between. The CDR3 spans 16 residues. CDR3 protein: CASSLREGSRRGGYTF. CDR3 sequence (DNA): TGTGCCAGCAGCTTGAGGGAGGGATCACGGAGAGGCGGCTACACCTTC.

The rearrangement joins TRBV6-2 or TRBV6-3 to TRBJ2-5, with 7 bases aligning to TRBD1. Germline V gene sequence: CDR1 MNHEY, CDR2 SVGEGT. V was clipped by 4 bases and J by 7 bases; unmatched bases: 15. The CDR3 has 16 residues. CDR3 sequence (DNA): TGTGCCAGCAGTTTTGGACAGGCGACTCTTGGAACGACCCAGTACTTC. Translated, it gives CASSFGQATLGTTQYF.

The CDR3, as DNA: TGTGCCAGCAGTCCGGAGGGAGGTGGGGCCAACGTCCTGACTTTC. It translates to CASSPEGGGANVLTF. The chain carries TRBV6-4 and TRBJ2-6; D possibly corresponds to TRBD2 (6 bases). Germline V gene sequence: CDR1 MRHNA, CDR2 SNTAGT. This CDR3 contains 15 residues. Deletions cut 5 bases from V and 3 bases from J, with 11 bases between.

The rearrangement uses TRBV2 and TRBJ2-7, with D tentatively TRBD1 (6 bases). V lost 8 bases and J lost 2, with 10 bases in between. CDR1 is SNHLY and CDR2 is FYNNEI in the germline V gene. This CDR3 comprises 12 residues. CDR3 region: CASGGQTYEQYF. The CDR3 DNA reads TGTGCCAGCGGGGGCCAAACCTACGAGCAGTACTTC.